This TCR beta chain originates from a study of blood T cell repertoires in COVID-19. Study at large: Both acute and convalescent COVID-19 samples were obtained from the United States, Italy and Spain. PBMCs, B-cell-depleted T cells, or T cells were the source of the cDNA or gDNA that made up the material.

CDR1 SEHNR and CDR2 FQNEAQ come from the germline V gene (reference sequence). This CDR3 has 14 amino acids. The ends were cut back, 5 bases at V and 7 bases at J, with 12 bases in the middle. Per the authors' pipeline: Cell counts per sample came from amplifying reference gene primers. Only in-frame clones appear in the TCRdb table, and some are missing; sequencing was by immunoSEQ multiplex PCR. V, J and clone size are taken as reported in that table, and D and trimming were inferred from the DNA itself. In the table there are 150,000 to 200,000 clones, approximately 95% of which are singletons. This chain joins TRBV7-9 and TRBJ1-6; D possibly corresponds to TRBD1 (6 bases). The sample taken for sequencing was peripheral blood. This clonotype originated in a woman aged 45-65 years with acute or convalescent COVID-19. CDR3 nucleotides: TGTGCCAGCAGCCATGACACAGGGAATTCACCCCTCCACTTT. Residues: CASSHDTGNSPLHF.